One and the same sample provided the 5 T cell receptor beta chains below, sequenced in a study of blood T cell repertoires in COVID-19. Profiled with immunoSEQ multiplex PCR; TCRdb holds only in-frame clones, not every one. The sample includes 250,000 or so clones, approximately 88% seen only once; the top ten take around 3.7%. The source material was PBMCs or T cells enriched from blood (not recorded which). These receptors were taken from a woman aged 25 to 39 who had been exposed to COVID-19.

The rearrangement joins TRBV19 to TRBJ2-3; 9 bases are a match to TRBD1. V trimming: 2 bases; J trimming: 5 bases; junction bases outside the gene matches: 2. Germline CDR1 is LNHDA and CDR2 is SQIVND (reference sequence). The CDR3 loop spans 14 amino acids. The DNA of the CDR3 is TGTGCCAGTAGTATAACAGGGGGCCTAGATACGCAGTATTTT. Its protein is CASSITGGLDTQYF.

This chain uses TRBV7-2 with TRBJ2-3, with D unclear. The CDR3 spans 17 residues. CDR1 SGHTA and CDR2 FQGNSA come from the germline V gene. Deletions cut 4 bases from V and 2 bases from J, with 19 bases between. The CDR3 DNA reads TGTGCCAGCAGCTCGTCCTACCGCCTAAAAGACACAGATACGCAGTATTTT. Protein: CASSSSYRLKDTDTQYF.

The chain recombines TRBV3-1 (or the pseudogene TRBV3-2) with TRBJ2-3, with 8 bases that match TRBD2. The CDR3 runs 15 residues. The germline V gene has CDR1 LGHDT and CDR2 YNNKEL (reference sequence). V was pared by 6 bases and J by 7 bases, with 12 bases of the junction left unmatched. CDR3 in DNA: TGTGCCAGCAGTCCCACCTCTAGCGGGCCCAATACGCAGTATTTT. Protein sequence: CASSPTSSGPNTQYF.

CDR3 DNA sequence: TGTGCCAGCAGTGAAGGTAGCAGTCCCTACAATGAGCAGTTCTTC. This codes for CASSEGSSPYNEQFF. This sequence joins TRBV2 and TRBJ2-1; D not certain. V was cut by 1 base and J by 2 bases, with 9 bases left in between. Germline-derived CDR1 and CDR2 are SNHLY and FYNNEI. This CDR3 has 15 residues.

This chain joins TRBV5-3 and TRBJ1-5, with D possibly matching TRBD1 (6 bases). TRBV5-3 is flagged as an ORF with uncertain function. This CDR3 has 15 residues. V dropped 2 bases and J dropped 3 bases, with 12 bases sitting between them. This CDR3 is CARSLHRALNQPQHF. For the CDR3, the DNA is TGTGCCAGAAGCTTACACAGGGCCCTCAATCAGCCCCAGCATTTT.